The present T cell receptor (beta chain) was sequenced within a study of T cells after yellow fever vaccination. TCRdb reprocessed the 5' RACE reads with MiXCR, giving one entry per CDR3 protein. Of 620,000 or so distinct CDR3 sequences listed, about 12% are singletons. There are a few counts of this clonotype. The sequencing here drew on PBMCs, taken on the day of the yellow fever booster vaccination. The receptor comes from a man aged 25-45 years who received the YFV17D yellow fever vaccine.

The chain's CDR3 is CASSEGTEQFF. The DNA for the CDR3 is TGTGCCAGCAGTGAAGGGACCGAGCAGTTCTTC. The chain recombines TRBV6-2 or TRBV6-3 with TRBJ2-1, with D tentatively TRBD1 or TRBD2 (5 bases each). CDR1 MNHEY and CDR2 SVGEGT come from the germline V gene. The CDR3 is made up of 11 amino acids. The V gene lost 5 bases and the J gene lost 10 bases, with 9 bases spanning the gap.